The sequence of this TCR beta chain was determined in a study of identical twins (dated by TCRdb to the mid-2010s). Regarding the complete study: To test whether fetal clonotypes persist, the study used deep sequencing on TCR alpha and beta repertoires from monozygotic twins, unrelated adults of various ages, and cord blood. To rule out contamination, replicate twin experiments were performed at different times with different library preparation protocols.

Remarks on this clonotype: The specificity of this receptor is unknown. Base qualities are not provided; no much larger clone lies one nucleotide away.

Every donor was a healthy Caucasian. The twin cohort comprised three pairs of female monozygotic twins, all aged about 18 to 29 years. Positive isolation kits from Invitrogen were used to isolate the CD4+ and CD8+ T cell populations. The research as a whole found: Compared with coincidental sharing between unrelated individuals, out-of-frame TCR alpha sequences shared between twins had an excess of sequences with low generation probability. Abundant cord blood beta clonotypes had fewer insertions, young adult naive repertoires showed a similar but weaker trend, and memory repertoires showed no such trend. Because the same donors could not be followed over many years, conclusions were based on cross-sectional statistical analysis. The excess sharing between twins in beta out-of-frame sequences was weaker because fewer shared sequences reduced the signal-to-noise ratio. Out-of-frame TCR alpha sharing in monozygotic twins was systematically underestimated by recombination models, whereas sharing between unrelated individuals was in agreement with the recombination models. Invariant T cells such as MAIT and iNKT could partly confound zero-insertion analyses, though diverse VJ usage argued against this for most clonotypes.

Library prep was done by 5' RACE. Instrument used: Illumina HiSeq 2000. Template switching introduced a universal primer binding site; the final cDNA contained a unique molecular identifier, enabling accurate counting of TCR cDNA molecules. First-strand cDNA for TCR alpha and beta chains was synthesized from specific primers in the conserved constant-segment region. To control for contamination, every cDNA library carried two barcodes: a SMART-Mk sample barcode plus Illumina barcodes. Two successive PCR steps introduced TruSeq adapter sequences along with Illumina sample barcodes. Sequencing of the TCR alpha and beta cDNA libraries was done on the Illumina HiSeq platform using custom primers. The original pipeline was this. MiGEC processed the raw reads to extract unique molecular identifiers, while MiXCR was used to determine the CDR3 positions. For each individual, recombination models were inferred using an EM algorithm with the repgenHMM and IGoR tools. Shared clonotype analysis was performed with the tcR package in R, normalizing sharing by the product of cloneset sizes. To study raw recombination without the effects of thymic and clonal selection, out-of-frame nonproductive sequences were analyzed. TCRdb ran its own pipeline on the public reads, namely fastp trimming at Q25 and MiXCR clone calling, and kept in-frame beta chains. Every entry covers one CDR3 protein and lists the most common genes and DNA from its rows. These V and J calls rely on TCRdb rather than the paper's analysis. The sample table lists some 500,000 distinct CDR3 sequences, 20% to 25% of them with a count of one. The ten biggest clones cover 0.8% to 1% of the sample.

At the junction V is shortened by 1 base and J by 6 bases; bases outside the gene matches: 8. Per the germline V gene, KGHSH is the CDR1 and LQKENI is the CDR2. There are 15 amino acids in the CDR3, from cysteine to phenylalanine inclusive. The sequence is cut down to CDR3 DNA, 45 bases in frame from base 1. The sample was also reused in another study, on T cells expressing NK-cell markers. As the second paper documents: Three sorted T-cell subsets (CD3+CD56+NKG2C+, CD3+CD56+NKG2C- and CD3+CD56-NKG2C+) from about 8 donors had their TCR beta-chain repertoires profiled. Of the eight sequenced donors, seven were found to be HCMV-seropositive and one was found to be HCMV-seronegative. To restrict sorting to alphabetaTCR-expressing T cells, an anti-gammadeltaTCR antibody was added in several experiments. For 6 or 7 donors, the dominant CD3+CD56+NKG2C+ clonotypes were among the top 10 CD8+ clonotypes and accounted for about 1.0-8% of CD8+ T cells. Those dominant clonotypes were again the most abundant among CD3+CD56-NKG2C+ cells in several donors, at about 28.3-60.1%. It remained unclear whether the expanded NKG2C-expressing T cell clones were specific for HCMV antigens. Randomly selected healthy volunteers, three men and five women, were used as the eight sequenced donors. A commercial ELISA kit detecting HCMV-specific IgG in serum was used to determine HCMV serostatus. Reads were demultiplexed and grouped by UMI with MIGEC, and clonotypes were assembled and quantified with MiTCR. Only TCR cDNA sequences supported by at least two reads were kept to exclude erroneous sequences. The tcR package was used for downstream repertoire analysis, with clonotypes matched between fractions based on CDR3 nucleotide sequence plus V segment. VDJmatch was used to annotate antigen specificity against VDJdb, with one amino acid substitution in CDR3 permitted.

The sequenced sample was CD4+ T cells sorted from blood. This sequence originates from a woman under 30 in good health. The chain uses TRBV18 and TRBJ2-7; 8 central nucleotides agree with TRBD1. The DNA sequence is TGTGCCAGCTCACCACTACGGGACAGGCTGGGCGAGCAGTACTTC. It translates as CASSPLRDRLGEQYF.